The 24 T cell receptor beta chains below all came from one sample that was sequenced in a study of blood T cell repertoires in COVID-19. Assay used: immunoSEQ multiplex PCR; TCRdb lists only in-frame clones, some missing. The sample includes about 190,000 clones, 65% to 80% of them seen just once. The sample comprised peripheral blood. These receptors all stem from a woman aged 45-65 years with acute or convalescent COVID-19.

V usage is TRBV27 and J usage is TRBJ1-1; D is undetermined. The germline V and J ends were trimmed by 8 bases and 3 bases, with 19 bases remaining between them. Germline V CDR1 and CDR2: MNHEY, SMNVEV (reference sequence). This CDR3 has 15 amino acids. CDR3 protein: CASRSSPGGDTEAFF. Written as DNA, the CDR3 is TGTGCCAGCCGCTCTAGCCCCGGAGGTGACACTGAAGCTTTCTTT.

This CDR3 reads CAWSVRGAGNTIYF. The CDR3 DNA reads TGTGCCTGGAGTGTACGGGGTGCTGGAAACACCATATATTTT. The chain combines TRBV30 with TRBJ1-3; D unclear. The germline gives CDR1 GTSNPN, CDR2 SVGIG (reference sequence). Trimming left V 0 bases short and J 2 bases short, with 8 bases between. The CDR3 spans 14 residues.

The chain couples TRBV29-1 to TRBJ2-6, with TRBD1 matching 7 bases. The V and J ends lost 6 bases and 0 bases, in that order; junction bases with no gene match: 11. CDR1 and CDR2 (germline): SQVTM, ANQGSEA. The CDR3 has 17 residues. The CDR3 bases are TGCAGCGTATTGGGACAGCTGATGGCCTCTGGGGCCAACGTCCTGACTTTC. It translates to CSVLGQLMASGANVLTF.

The chain recombines TRBV2 with TRBJ2-7, with 7 bases fitting TRBD1. The CDR3 is made up of 12 amino acids. Germline lookup yields CDR1 SNHLY and CDR2 FYNNEI. V shed 6 bases and J 6 bases; nucleotides not matched to a gene: 5. The CDR3 coding sequence is TGTGCCAGCAGGATACAGGGGTTCGAGCAGTACTTC. Protein product: CASRIQGFEQYF.

This chain connects TRBV4-1 to TRBJ1-1, with D possibly TRBD1 on 5 matching bases. The CDR3 length is 14 residues. V was trimmed by 4 bases and J by 1 base, leaving 10 bases between them. Germline loops: CDR1 MGHRA, CDR2 YSYEKL. The CDR3 nucleotides are TGCGCCAGCAGCCTGCGGACACAGAACACTGAAGCTTTCTTT. Translated, it gives CASSLRTQNTEAFF.

The genes are TRBV28 and TRBJ2-4, with TRBD1 matching over 7 bases. The germline V gene encodes CDR1 MDHEN and CDR2 SYDVKM. The CDR3 consists of 14 residues. The V gene end was trimmed by 5 bases and the J gene end by 5 bases; junction bases not matched to a gene: 6. The CDR3 here is CASSPTGLENIQYF. The CDR3 DNA reads TGTGCCAGCAGTCCGACAGGGTTAGAAAACATTCAGTACTTC. The full variable domain, in which reference TRBV28 and TRBJ2-4 provide the parts outside the CDR3, is DVKVTQSSRYLVKRTGEKVFLECVQDMDHENMFWYRQDPGLGLRLIYFSYDVKMKEKGDIPEGYSVSREKKERFSLILESASTNQTSMYLCASSPTGLENIQYFGAGTRLSVL.

The V and J genes are TRBV6-5 and TRBJ2-3; possible D gene TRBD2, 5 bases. From germline, CDR1 is MNHEY and CDR2 SVGAGI. This CDR3 comprises 14 residues. The V end lost 7 bases, the J end lost 4 bases, and 15 bases lay between the germline ends. CDR3 sequence (DNA): TGTGCCAGCAAGAGGGAGTACGGCCCAGATACGCAGTATTTT. It is translated as CASKREYGPDTQYF.

The chain recombines TRBV9 with TRBJ2-5; D remains ambiguous. The germline CDR1 and CDR2 sequences are SGDLS and YYNGEE. V lost 0 bases and J 1 base, leaving 7 bases between the germline ends. The CDR3 sequence is 14 residues long. The chain's CDR3 is CASSVGLPQETQYF. CDR3 nucleotides: TGTGCCAGCAGCGTAGGACTTCCCCAAGAGACCCAGTACTTC.

V gene TRBV11-2 combines with J gene TRBJ2-7, with D tentatively TRBD1 (7 bases). Germline lookup yields CDR1 SGHAT and CDR2 FQNNGV. With 1 base removed from V and 5 bases from J, the gap between germline ends came to 12 bases. The CDR3 is 14 residues long. The CDR3 DNA reads as TGTGCCAGCAGCTTAGCGGGCAGGGGGGACGAGCAGTACTTC. Amino acids: CASSLAGRGDEQYF.

CDR3 amino acids: CASSLQGWHEQYF. CDR3 bases: TGCGCCAGCAGCCTTCAGGGGTGGCACGAGCAGTACTTC. This chain connects TRBV5-1 to TRBJ2-7; tentative D call: TRBD1 (6 bases). Trimming stripped 4 bases from V and 5 bases from J, with 13 bases between. In germline, CDR1 is SGHRS, CDR2 YFSETQ. This CDR3 comprises 13 residues.

Only one count was recorded for this clone. V and J are TRBV4-2 and TRBJ2-2, with 10 positions matching TRBD2. V trimming: 3 bases; J trimming: 3 bases; junction bases outside the gene matches: 4. Per the germline V gene, CDR1 is LGHNA and CDR2 is YNFKEQ. The CDR3 consists of 16 residues. CDR3 loop: CASSHQAGGDTGELFF. The CDR3 region has the DNA TGTGCCAGCAGCCATCAAGCGGGGGGGGACACCGGGGAGCTGTTTTTT.

This chain joins TRBV4-1 and TRBJ1-5; D may be TRBD1 (5 bases). Trimming pared 5 bases from V and 9 bases from J, leaving 29 bases between. Germline V gene data show CDR1 as MGHRA and CDR2 as YSYEKL. The CDR3 runs 18 residues. The chain's CDR3 is CASSGKPEEYRRETPQHF. In DNA, the CDR3 is TGCGCCAGCAGCGGAAAACCAGAGGAGTACAGGCGAGAAACGCCCCAGCATTTT.

The CDR3 bases are TGTGCCAGCAGTTCCTACAGGGGCTCCTACTACGAGCAGTACTTC. This encodes CASSSYRGSYYEQYF. The chain recombines TRBV6-2 or TRBV6-3 with TRBJ2-7, with 7 nucleotides matching TRBD1. This CDR3 region has 15 residues. Germline trimming cut 4 bases from V and 3 bases from J; bases unmatched to any gene: 9. Germline V gene lookup returns CDR1 MNHEY and CDR2 SVGEGT.

V is TRBV12-3 or TRBV12-4 and J is TRBJ1-2; D not certain. V was shortened by 1 base and J by 8 bases, with 11 bases between the two germline ends. The CDR3 length is 13 residues. The CDR3 nucleotides read TGTGCCAGCAGTTTAGGAGGTGGGTTAGGCTACACCTTC. Its translation: CASSLGGGLGYTF.

The chain joins TRBV5-6 to TRBJ1-1; D is undetermined. The germline CDR1 and CDR2 sequences are SGHDT and YYEEEE. V was pared by 2 bases and J by 1 base, with 9 bases between. This CDR3 is 14 amino acids long. The CDR3 here is CASSLTGRNTEAFF. The DNA of the CDR3 is TGTGCCAGCAGCTTAACCGGGAGGAACACTGAAGCTTTCTTT. The full variable domain, its missing parts supplied by reference TRBV5-6 and TRBJ1-1, is DAGVTQSPTHLIKTRGQQVTLRCSPKSGHDTVSWYQQALGQGPQFIFQYYEEEERQRGNFPDRFSGHQFPNYSSELNVNALLLGDSALYLCASSLTGRNTEAFFGQGTRLTVV.

V is TRBV19 and J is TRBJ2-7, with a tentative D call TRBD1 (5 bases). Germline CDR1 is LNHDA and CDR2 is SQIVND (reference sequence). Trimming pared 2 bases from V and 3 bases from J, leaving 11 bases between. The CDR3 runs to 14 residues. CDR3 in amino acids: CASSIQGNGYEQYF. The CDR3 DNA follows: TGTGCCAGTAGTATACAGGGAAATGGCTACGAGCAGTACTTC.

This chain connects TRBV30 to TRBJ2-7; TRBD1 agrees at 8 bases. This CDR3 spans 12 amino acids. The trim removed 3 bases at V and 5 bases at J, leaving 3 bases unmatched. Germline V lookup: CDR1 GTSNPN, CDR2 SVGIG (reference sequence). CDR3 region: CAWSQTGDEQYF. DNA for the CDR3: TGTGCCTGGAGCCAGACAGGGGACGAGCAGTACTTC.

The V call is TRBV9, the J call TRBJ1-6; D is perhaps TRBD1 (5 bases). This CDR3 is built from 16 residues. V shed 4 bases and J shed 7 bases, with 18 bases lying between them. Looked up from germline, CDR1 is SGDLS and CDR2 is YYNGEE. The CDR3 loop is CASSLLPGRTNSPLHF. Here the CDR3 DNA reads TGTGCCAGCAGCTTACTCCCAGGACGGACAAATTCACCCCTCCACTTT.

The chain links TRBV18 to TRBJ1-5; possibly TRBD1 for D (6 bases). V was cut by 3 bases and J by 2 bases, with 8 bases left in between. The CDR3 extends over 14 amino acids. The germline V gene encodes CDR1 KGHSH and CDR2 LQKENI. CDR3 sequence reads: CASSPEGGNQPQHF. CDR3 coding DNA: TGTGCCAGCTCACCCGAGGGGGGCAATCAGCCCCAGCATTTT.

V is TRBV6-1 and J is TRBJ2-3, with 10 bases fitting TRBD2. There are 17 residues in the CDR3. Unmatched junction bases numbered 7, after V lost 4 bases and J lost 0 bases. Germline CDR1 and CDR2: MNHNS and SASEGT. CDR3 bases: TGTGCCAGCAGTGTAACAGCGGGGGGGCGCAGCACAGATACGCAGTATTTT. It encodes CASSVTAGGRSTDTQYF.

The gene calls are TRBV5-1 and TRBJ1-6, with D possibly TRBD1 on 5 matching bases. The CDR3 spans 14 residues. Trimming pared 0 bases from V and 9 bases from J, leaving 10 bases between. Per germline, CDR1 SGHRS and CDR2 YFSETQ. The CDR3 here is CASSLEGVGSPLHF. DNA of the CDR3: TGCGCCAGCAGCTTGGAAGGGGTTGGTTCACCCCTCCACTTT.

This clone was counted a few times. In nucleotides, the CDR3 is TGTGCCAGCAGCGCCTACGGAAACACCATATATTTT. As protein: CASSAYGNTIYF. This chain joins TRBV9 and TRBJ1-3; no definite D call. V was cut by 3 bases and J by 4 bases, with 5 bases left in between. CDR1 and CDR2 (germline): SGDLS, YYNGEE. The CDR3 sequence is 12 residues long.

This chain joins TRBV28 and TRBJ2-3, with D maybe TRBD1 (6 bases). Trimming removed 4 bases at V and 7 bases at J, with 12 bases between. Germline CDR1 and CDR2: MDHEN and SYDVKM. This CDR3 comprises 13 residues. The DNA for the CDR3 is TGTGCCAGCAGTTCAACAGGGTCATATACGCAGTATTTT. Translated: CASSSTGSYTQYF. Supplemented by reference TRBV28 and TRBJ2-3, the full variable domain reads DVKVTQSSRYLVKRTGEKVFLECVQDMDHENMFWYRQDPGLGLRLIYFSYDVKMKEKGDIPEGYSVSREKKERFSLILESASTNQTSMYLCASSSTGSYTQYFGPGTRLTVL.

The rearrangement links TRBV10-3 to TRBJ2-7; TRBD1 matches 7 bases. This CDR3 comprises 14 residues. The germline CDR1 and CDR2 sequences are ENHRY and SYGVKD. The junction had 5 bases not matched to a gene; V was cut back by 6 bases and J by 0 bases. The CDR3 spells CAISTGTDSYEQYF. CDR3 DNA sequence: TGTGCCATCAGCACCGGGACAGACTCCTACGAGCAGTACTTC.